The text below deals with one TCR beta chain. The CDR3 has 16 amino acids. Germline loops: CDR1 ENHRY, CDR2 SYGVKD. Trimming took off 6 bases at V and 4 bases at J, with 20 bases between the two ends. The study profiled TCR beta VDJ and CDR3 using genomic DNA as template. TCRdb re-analysed the reads in MiXCR, keeping a single row per CDR3 protein. The sample gives 150,000 to 200,000 distinct CDR3 sequences, about 60% of which show up once; 45% to 55% is in the top ten. This sample stems from a study of CD8+CD57+ T cells in acquired aplastic anemia. The chain joins TRBV10-3 to TRBJ2-3; perhaps TRBD2 as D (5 bases). The sequencing sample was made of sorted CD4+, CD8+, or CD8+CD57+ T cells (not recorded which) from PBMCs. This TCR was recovered from a human donor in good health. The CDR3 is CAISLTRLGHADTQYF. The CDR3 DNA follows: TGTGCCATCAGCCTTACTAGGTTGGGTCACGCAGATACGCAGTATTTT.